Listed below are T cell receptor beta chains from one sample, sequenced in a study of blood T cell repertoires in COVID-19. Profiling relied on immunoSEQ multiplex PCR, and the TCRdb table lists in-frame clones only, not all of them. In the table there are about 290,000 clones, 85% of which are singletons. Sequenced material: peripheral blood. Source of these receptors: a woman aged 45-60 years with active or convalescent COVID-19. Each CDR3 is given with its conserved first and last residue. A D gene is named only where the DNA matches it firmly. Size is omitted from some rows. Given values are once, few, many or a class for expanded clones.

d_call	j_call	clone_size	v_call	cdr3_nt	cdr3_aa
TRBD2	TRBJ2-3	-	TRBV14	TGTGCCAGCAGCCGGGCTTCCCTACTAGCGGGAGACACAGATACGCAGTATTTT	CASSRASLLAGDTDTQYF
-	TRBJ2-1	few	TRBV18	TGTGCCAGCTCACTCAGTCAAGAAGGAGCCTACAATGAGCAGTTCTTC	CASSLSQEGAYNEQFF
TRBD2	TRBJ2-1	-	TRBV2	TGTGCCAGCAGTTTGGGAGCGGGATACTCCTACAATGAGCAGTTCTTC	CASSLGAGYSYNEQFF
-	TRBJ1-2	-	TRBV11-2	TGTGCCAGCAGCTTAGGGGAGGGGGAAGGCTACACCTTC	CASSLGEGEGYTF
TRBD1	TRBJ1-4	-	TRBV19	TGTGCCAGTACGACAGGGGGTAGGAAACTGTTTTTT	CASTTGGRKLFF
TRBD2	TRBJ2-2	-	TRBV6-1	TGTGCCAGCAGTGAACCGCGGACTAGTACGAACACCGGGGAGCTGTTTTTT	CASSEPRTSTNTGELFF
TRBD1	TRBJ2-5	once	TRBV30	TGTGCCTCTAGCGTGGCAGGGGGCATGAAGACCCAGTACTTC	CASSVAGGMKTQYF
TRBD1	TRBJ1-6	-	TRBV19	TGTGCCAGTAGTAACCCGACAGGGGCCTATTCACCCCTCCACTTT	CASSNPTGAYSPLHF
-	TRBJ2-2	-	TRBV18	TGTGCCAGCTCACCCCAGGGGAACGGGGAGCTGTTTTTT	CASSPQGNGELFF
TRBD1	TRBJ1-2	-	TRBV18	TGTGCCAGCTCACTTACCCGGGACAGGGGGAACTATGGCTACACCTTC	CASSLTRDRGNYGYTF
TRBD1	TRBJ2-1	-	TRBV27	TGTGCCAGCGGCCGGATAGGGACAGGGCTTCACAATGAGCAGTTCTTC	CASGRIGTGLHNEQFF
TRBD2	TRBJ2-7	-	TRBV6-2/TRBV6-3	TGTGCCAGCAGTCCCCTGGGAAGCGGGGTCCCGTACGAGCAGTACTTC	CASSPLGSGVPYEQYF
TRBD2	TRBJ2-2	-	TRBV5-1	TGCGCCAGCAGCCTCGGGACTAGCGGGAGACGGGACACCGGGGAGCTGTTTTTT	CASSLGTSGRRDTGELFF